This T cell receptor (beta chain) was documented in a study of T cells after yellow fever vaccination. CDR1 and CDR2 (germline): SGDLS, YYNGEE. Trimming shortened V by 3 bases and J by 4 bases, and 2 bases separated the two germline ends. The CDR3 sequence is 10 residues long. TCRdb reprocessed the 5' RACE reads via MiXCR and lists one record per CDR3 protein. The sample has a few hundred thousand distinct CDR3 sequences, approximately 8% seen once. Study-level points and caveats: The study re-detected most primary-vaccination clones after the booster (roughly 95% CD4, 88% CD8).

Points on this clonotype: Its specificity is not known.

This clonotype originated in a man between 18 and 29 years old who received the YFV17D yellow fever vaccine. This chain joins TRBV9 and TRBJ2-7; D gene uncertain. The source material was PBMCs, sampled around 45 days after the first yellow fever vaccination. DNA for the CDR3: TGTGCCAGCAGCGGGTACGAGCAGTACGTC. It specifies CASSGYEQYV.